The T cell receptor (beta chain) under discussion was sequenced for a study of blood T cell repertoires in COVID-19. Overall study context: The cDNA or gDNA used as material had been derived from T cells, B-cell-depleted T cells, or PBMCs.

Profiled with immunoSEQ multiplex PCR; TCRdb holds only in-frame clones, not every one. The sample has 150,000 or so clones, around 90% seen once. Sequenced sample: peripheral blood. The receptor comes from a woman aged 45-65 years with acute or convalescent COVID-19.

The CDR3 here is CATSDDMGYGYTF. For the CDR3, the DNA is TGTGCCACCAGTGACGACATGGGCTATGGCTACACCTTC. V gene TRBV24-1 combines with J gene TRBJ1-2; no clear D. In germline, CDR1 is KGHDR, CDR2 SFDVKD. The CDR3 extends over 13 amino acids. V was shortened by 4 bases and J by 4 bases, with 9 bases between the two germline ends.